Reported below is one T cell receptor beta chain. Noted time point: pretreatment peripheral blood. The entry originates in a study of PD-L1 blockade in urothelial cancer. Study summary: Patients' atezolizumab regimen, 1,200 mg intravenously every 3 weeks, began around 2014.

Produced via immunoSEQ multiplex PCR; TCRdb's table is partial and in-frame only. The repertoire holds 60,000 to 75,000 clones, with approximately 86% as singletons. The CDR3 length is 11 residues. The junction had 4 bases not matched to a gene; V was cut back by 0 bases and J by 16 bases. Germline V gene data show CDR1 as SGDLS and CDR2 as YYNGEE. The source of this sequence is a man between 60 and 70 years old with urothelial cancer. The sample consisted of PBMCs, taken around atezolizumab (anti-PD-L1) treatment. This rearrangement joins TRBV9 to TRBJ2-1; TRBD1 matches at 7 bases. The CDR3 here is CASSVEGAQFF. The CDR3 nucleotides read TGTGCCAGCAGCGTAGAGGGGGCCCAATTCTTC.